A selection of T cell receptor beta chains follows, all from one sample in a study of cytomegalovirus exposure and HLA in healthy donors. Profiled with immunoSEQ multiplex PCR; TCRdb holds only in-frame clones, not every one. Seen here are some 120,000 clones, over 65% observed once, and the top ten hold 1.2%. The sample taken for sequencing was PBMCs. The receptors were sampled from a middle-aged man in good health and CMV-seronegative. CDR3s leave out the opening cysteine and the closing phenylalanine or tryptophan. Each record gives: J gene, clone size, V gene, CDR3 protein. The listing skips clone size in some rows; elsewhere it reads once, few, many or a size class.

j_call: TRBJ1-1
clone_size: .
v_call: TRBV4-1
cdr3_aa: ASSQGRTGIYTEAF

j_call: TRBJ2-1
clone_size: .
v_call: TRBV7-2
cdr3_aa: ASSFHLAGGGNEQF

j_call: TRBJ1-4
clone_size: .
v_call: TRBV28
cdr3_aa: ASSWGREKLF

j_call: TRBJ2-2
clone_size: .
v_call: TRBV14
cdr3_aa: ASSPPRSGESSGELF

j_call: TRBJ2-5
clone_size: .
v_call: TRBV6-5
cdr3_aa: ASSYSPGVQETQY

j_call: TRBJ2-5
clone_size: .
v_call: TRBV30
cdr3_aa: AWSVGLRETQY

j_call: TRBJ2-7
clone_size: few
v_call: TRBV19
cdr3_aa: ASSIGGTLTYEQY

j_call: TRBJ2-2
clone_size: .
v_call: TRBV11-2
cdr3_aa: ASSLDGGQAYTGELF

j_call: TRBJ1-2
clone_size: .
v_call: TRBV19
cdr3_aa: ASSRLRNYGYT

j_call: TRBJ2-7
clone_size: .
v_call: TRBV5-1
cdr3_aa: ASSDDRDLAYEQY

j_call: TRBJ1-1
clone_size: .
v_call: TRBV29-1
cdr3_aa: SVEDTGGRTEAF

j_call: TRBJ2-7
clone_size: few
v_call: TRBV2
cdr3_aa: ASRGHILSYEQY

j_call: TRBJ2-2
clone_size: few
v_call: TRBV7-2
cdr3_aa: ASSLLARGFGTGELF

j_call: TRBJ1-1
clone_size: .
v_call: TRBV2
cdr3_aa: ASIFDTVNTEAS

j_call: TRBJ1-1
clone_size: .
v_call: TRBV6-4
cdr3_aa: ASTDRGLEAF

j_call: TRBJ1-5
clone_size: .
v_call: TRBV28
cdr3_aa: ASTSTGGIIYTNQPQH

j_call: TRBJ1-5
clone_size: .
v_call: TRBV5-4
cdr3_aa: ASSLGDRGYIQPQH

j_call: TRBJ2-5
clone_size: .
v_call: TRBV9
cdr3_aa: ASSVGGRGDETQY

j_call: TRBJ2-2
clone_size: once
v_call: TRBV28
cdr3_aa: ASSLLNTGELF

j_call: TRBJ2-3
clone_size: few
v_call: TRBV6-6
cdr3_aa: ASSYLGAGTDTQY